Each of the 9 T cell receptor beta chains below was sequenced from the same sample in a study of blood T cell repertoires in COVID-19. This table comes from immunoSEQ multiplex PCR, and its TCRdb copy is limited to in-frame clones, with some not included. The table shows roughly 200,000 clones, with 88% occurring only once. The sample taken for sequencing was PBMCs or T cells enriched from blood (not recorded which). The receptors shown here come from a woman younger than 45 who had recovered from COVID-19.

The J gene is TRBJ2-7, the V gene TRBV5-5; unclear D gene. The CDR3 contains 13 residues. CDR1 SGHKS and CDR2 YYEKEE come from the germline V gene (reference sequence). Trimming removed 3 bases from V and 3 bases from J, with 10 bases in between. The CDR3 sequence is CASSSTSGYEQYF. CDR3 DNA sequence: TGTGCCAGCAGCTCAACGTCGGGCTACGAGCAGTACTTC.

The V gene is TRBV2, the J gene TRBJ1-5; TRBD1 might be the D (6 bases). Germline V CDR1 and CDR2: SNHLY, FYNNEI. Trimming pared 6 bases from V and 1 base from J, leaving 10 bases between. This CDR3 contains 14 residues. CDR3 loop: CASSATGSNQPQHF. Here the CDR3 DNA reads TGTGCCAGCAGCGCCACAGGGAGCAATCAGCCCCAGCATTTT.

This sequence joins TRBV10-3 and TRBJ2-7; 9 bases map to TRBD1. The CDR3 is 13 amino acids. Germline V gene data show CDR1 as ENHRY and CDR2 as SYGVKD. J lost 5 bases, V lost 7 bases, and 6 bases had no gene match. The CDR3 coding sequence is TGTGCCATCAAGGGACAGGGAGTCGACGAGCAGTACTTC. Protein product: CAIKGQGVDEQYF.

The rearrangement uses TRBV29-1 and TRBJ2-7; D unclear. CDR1 and CDR2 from the germline V gene are SQVTM and ANQGSEA. The CDR3 is 12 residues long. Between the trimmed V and J ends, which lost 6 bases and 0 bases, there was a span of 9 bases. The CDR3 is CSVPGPSYEQYF. The CDR3 DNA sequence: TGCAGCGTACCGGGTCCCTCCTACGAGCAGTACTTC.

The rearrangement uses TRBV5-1 and TRBJ2-6; D not resolved. The V gene lost 1 base and the J gene lost 0 bases, with 8 bases spanning the gap. This CDR3 is 16 amino acids long. Germline CDR1 SGHRS, CDR2 YFSETQ. The CDR3 DNA reads TGCGCCAGCAGCTTGCGGCAGGCCTCTGGGGCCAACGTCCTGACTTTC. Translation gives CASSLRQASGANVLTF.

The chain has TRBV7-3 and TRBJ2-3; 8 bases map to TRBD2. The J segment lost 5 bases and the V segment lost 5 bases, leaving 3 bases of the junction unmatched. Germline CDR1 reads SGHTA; CDR2 reads FQGTGA. The CDR3 runs to 13 residues. The CDR3 DNA is TGTGCCAGCAGCCGTACTAGCGGAGATACGCAGTATTTT. This codes for CASSRTSGDTQYF.

The rearrangement uses TRBV7-9 and TRBJ2-3; D is uncertain. CDR1 SEHNR and CDR2 FQNEAQ come from the germline V gene (reference sequence). Between the trimmed V and J ends, which lost 0 bases and 0 bases, there was a span of 4 bases. CDR3 length equals 14 residues. The CDR3: CASSLAESTDTQYF. CDR3 in DNA: TGTGCCAGCAGCTTAGCAGAGAGCACAGATACGCAGTATTTT.

The chain carries TRBV2 and TRBJ1-4; D might be TRBD1 (5 bases). The CDR3 is made up of 17 amino acids. CDR1 and CDR2 (germline): SNHLY, FYNNEI. The V and J ends lost 0 bases and 0 bases respectively, with 11 bases between them. CDR3 region: CASSEAYRRTTNEKLFF. In DNA form, the CDR3 reads TGTGCCAGCAGTGAAGCTTACAGGAGAACAACTAATGAAAAACTGTTTTTT.

The chain carries TRBV19 and TRBJ2-1; 7 nucleotides match TRBD2. The germline gives CDR1 LNHDA, CDR2 SQIVND (reference sequence). V trimming: 5 bases; J trimming: 10 bases; junction bases outside the gene matches: 17. The CDR3 covers 16 residues. CDR3 amino acids: CASSPRTAGPLREQFF. The CDR3 DNA sequence: TGTGCCAGTAGTCCTCGTACAGCGGGGCCCCTCAGGGAGCAGTTCTTC.